One T cell receptor beta chain is described in this entry. This sample is drawn from a study of T-cell reconstitution after alpha-beta-depleted transplantation in children. This CDR3 region has 16 residues. Germline V gene sequence: CDR1 SGHRS, CDR2 YFSETQ. J lost 4 bases, V lost 3 bases, and 9 bases had no gene match. TCRbeta library preparation incorporated unique molecular identifiers. TCRdb re-called the PCR reads with MiXCR, one entry per CDR3 protein. The sample lists some 290,000 distinct CDR3 sequences; about a tenth were seen once. The chain employs TRBV5-1 and TRBJ2-5, with 10 nucleotides matching TRBD2. The sample here was PBMCs from the stem cell graft donor, taken from the stem cell graft. The TCR comes from a human donor who donated a stem cell graft to a child with SCID. CDR3 protein: CASSSPRIAGGETQYF. Written as DNA, the CDR3 is TGCGCCAGCAGCTCCCCCCGTATAGCGGGGGGAGAGACCCAGTACTTC.